This is a list of T cell receptor beta chains from one sample in a study of T cell responses to AZD1222 COVID-19 vaccine. Profiling relied on immunoSEQ multiplex PCR, and the TCRdb table lists in-frame clones only, not all of them. Of about 79,000 clones listed, around 92% are singletons. This sample comprised peripheral blood, obtained on day 0 of MenACWY control vaccination. The receptors originated from an adult in good health. Both conserved end residues are part of each CDR3. The D gene is left open where the match is weak.

J gene: TRBJ2-3; D gene: TRBD1; V gene: TRBV11-2; CDR3 DNA: TGTGCCAGCAGCCCGGCCGGGACAGGGCCTTCGGGAACAGATACGCAGTATTTT; CDR3 protein: CASSPAGTGPSGTDTQYF
J gene: TRBJ2-2; D gene: TRBD1; V gene: TRBV3-1/TRBV3-2; CDR3 DNA: TGTGCCAGCAGCCAAGATACTATAGGACAGGGGGAATCCGGGGAGCTGTTTTTT; CDR3 protein: CASSQDTIGQGESGELFF
J gene: TRBJ2-5; D gene: TRBD2; V gene: TRBV11-1; CDR3 DNA: TGTGCCAGCAGCACCTGGCGGGGGGGAAAAGAGACCCAGTACTTC; CDR3 protein: CASSTWRGGKETQYF
J gene: TRBJ1-5; D gene: TRBD1; V gene: TRBV23-1; CDR3 DNA: TGCGCCAGCATCCCGGGACAGGGGGCATCCGGTTGCAATCAGCCCCAGCATTTT; CDR3 protein: CASIPGQGASGCNQPQHF
J gene: TRBJ1-4; D gene: NA; V gene: TRBV7-2; CDR3 DNA: TGTGCCAGCAGCCCCGGGACCAGCAGGGAAAAACTGTTTTTT; CDR3 protein: CASSPGTSREKLFF
J gene: TRBJ1-2; D gene: NA; V gene: TRBV12-3/TRBV12-4; CDR3 DNA: TGTGCCAGCACTCCCAACGGGTTCTATGGCTACACCTTC; CDR3 protein: CASTPNGFYGYTF
J gene: TRBJ2-5; D gene: TRBD1; V gene: TRBV7-9; CDR3 DNA: TGTGCCAGCAGCTCGCGGACAGGCCAAGAGACCCAGTACTTC; CDR3 protein: CASSSRTGQETQYF
J gene: TRBJ2-5; D gene: TRBD1; V gene: TRBV18; CDR3 DNA: TGTGCCAGCTCACCATCGGGACAGGGTCCAGAGACCCAGTACTTC; CDR3 protein: CASSPSGQGPETQYF
J gene: TRBJ1-2; D gene: NA; V gene: TRBV7-8; CDR3 DNA: TGTGCCAGCAGCTTAGGGCAGAACTATGGCTACACCTTC; CDR3 protein: CASSLGQNYGYTF
J gene: TRBJ2-5; D gene: TRBD2; V gene: TRBV15; CDR3 DNA: TGTGCCACCAGCAGAGATTTGCGCGGGGGGTTAGAGACCCAGTACTTC; CDR3 protein: CATSRDLRGGLETQYF
J gene: TRBJ2-7; D gene: NA; V gene: TRBV7-2; CDR3 DNA: TGTGCCAGCAGCTTAGAAGGAGGGTTAGTATACGAGCAGTACTTC; CDR3 protein: CASSLEGGLVYEQYF
J gene: TRBJ2-7; D gene: TRBD1; V gene: TRBV5-1; CDR3 DNA: TGCGCCAGCAGCTTAGACAGGGGGCACTACGAGCAGTACTTC; CDR3 protein: CASSLDRGHYEQYF
J gene: TRBJ1-6; D gene: NA; V gene: TRBV7-2; CDR3 DNA: TGTGCCAGCAGCACGGGAAGCTCCTATAATTCACCCCTCCACTTT; CDR3 protein: CASSTGSSYNSPLHF
J gene: TRBJ1-1; D gene: NA; V gene: TRBV10-3; CDR3 DNA: TGTGCCATCAGTGAGTCGGGGGAAGGCCGGAACACTGAAGCTTTCTTT; CDR3 protein: CAISESGEGRNTEAFF
J gene: TRBJ1-3; D gene: NA; V gene: TRBV10-2; CDR3 DNA: TGCGCCAGCAGTGACAGACGGCGCTCTGGAAACACCATATATTTT; CDR3 protein: CASSDRRRSGNTIYF
J gene: TRBJ1-1; D gene: TRBD1; V gene: TRBV12-3/TRBV12-4; CDR3 DNA: TGTGCCAGCAGTCGCGGACAGGCTGTCGAAGCTTTCTTT; CDR3 protein: CASSRGQAVEAFF
J gene: TRBJ2-7; D gene: TRBD1; V gene: TRBV28; CDR3 DNA: TGTGCCAGCAGACATCCTCCAGGGACAGGGTCATCCGAGCAGTACTTC; CDR3 protein: CASRHPPGTGSSEQYF
J gene: TRBJ1-2; D gene: NA; V gene: TRBV14; CDR3 DNA: TGTGCCAGCAGCCAAGAAGGGCTGGCAGGCTATGGCTACACCTTC; CDR3 protein: CASSQEGLAGYGYTF